Ten or more counts support the clone carrying this T cell receptor (beta chain). Its antigen is unknown. There are 14 residues in the CDR3. Germline V CDR1 and CDR2: MNHEY, SVGEGT. V lost 6 bases to trimming and J lost 10 bases; unmatched junction nucleotides: 4. This entry is derived from a study of T cells after yellow fever vaccination. For the study at large: Fractions low in cell number were prepared with SMART-Seq v4 Ultra Low Input. Study-level findings and limits: Abundant bulk-population clonotypes could contaminate the FACS-sorted repertoires.

TCRdb called the 5' RACE reads again in MiXCR, with one record for every CDR3 protein. Altogether a few hundred thousand distinct CDR3 sequences are present, roughly 4.8% being singletons, with the ten largest covering under 3.5%. Here the sequenced sample was CD4+ T cells sorted from PBMCs, taken on the day of the yellow fever booster vaccination. J is TRBJ2-1 and V is TRBV6-2 or TRBV6-3; TRBD2 agrees at 15 bases. The receptor comes from a man aged 18 to 29 who received the YFV17D yellow fever vaccine. The CDR3 DNA follows: TGTGCCAGCAGCGGACTAGCGGGGGGGCTGGAGCAGTTCTTC. Translating gives CASSGLAGGLEQFF.